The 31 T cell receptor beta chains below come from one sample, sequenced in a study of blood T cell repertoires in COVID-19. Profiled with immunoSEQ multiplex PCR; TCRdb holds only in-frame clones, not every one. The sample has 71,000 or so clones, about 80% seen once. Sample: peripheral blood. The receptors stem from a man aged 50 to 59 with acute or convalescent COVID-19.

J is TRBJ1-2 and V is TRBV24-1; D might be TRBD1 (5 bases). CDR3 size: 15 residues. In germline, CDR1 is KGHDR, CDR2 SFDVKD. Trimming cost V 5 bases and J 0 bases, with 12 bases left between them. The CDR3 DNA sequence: TGTGCCACCAGTGCCCCGACAGAGACTAACTATGGCTACACCTTC. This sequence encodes CATSAPTETNYGYTF.

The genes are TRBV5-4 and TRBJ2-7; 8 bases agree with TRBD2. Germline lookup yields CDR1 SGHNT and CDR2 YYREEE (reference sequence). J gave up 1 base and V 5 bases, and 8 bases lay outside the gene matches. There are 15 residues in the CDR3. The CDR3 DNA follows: TGTGCCAGCAGTCCGCCGGGAGGGGGTTCCTACGAGCAGTACTTC. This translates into CASSPPGGGSYEQYF.

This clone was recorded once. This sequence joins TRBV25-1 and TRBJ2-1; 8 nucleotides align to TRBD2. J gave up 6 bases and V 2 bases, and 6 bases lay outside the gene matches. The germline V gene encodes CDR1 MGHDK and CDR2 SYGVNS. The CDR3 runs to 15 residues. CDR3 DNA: TGTGCCAGCAGTGAAGGCCTAGCGGGTTCCAATGAGCAGTTCTTC. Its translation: CASSEGLAGSNEQFF.

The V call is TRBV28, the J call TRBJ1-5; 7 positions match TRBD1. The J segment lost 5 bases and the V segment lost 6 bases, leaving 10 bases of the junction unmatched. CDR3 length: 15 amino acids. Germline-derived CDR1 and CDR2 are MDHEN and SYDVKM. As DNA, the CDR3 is TGTGCCAGCAGGCCCCGGACAGGAGTAGATCAGCCCCAGCATTTT. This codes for CASRPRTGVDQPQHF.

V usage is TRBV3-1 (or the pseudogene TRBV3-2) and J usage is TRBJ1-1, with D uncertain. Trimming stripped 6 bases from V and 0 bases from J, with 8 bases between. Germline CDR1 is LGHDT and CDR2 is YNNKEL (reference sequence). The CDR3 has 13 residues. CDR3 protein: CASSPIMNTEAFF. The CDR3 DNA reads TGTGCCAGCAGTCCCATCATGAACACTGAAGCTTTCTTT.

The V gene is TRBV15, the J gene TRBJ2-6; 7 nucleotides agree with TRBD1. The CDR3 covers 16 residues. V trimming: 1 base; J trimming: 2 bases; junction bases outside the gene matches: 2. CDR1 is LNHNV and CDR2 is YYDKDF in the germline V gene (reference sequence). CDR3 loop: CATSRARGPGANVLTF. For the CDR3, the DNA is TGTGCCACCAGCAGAGCGAGGGGGCCTGGGGCCAACGTCCTGACTTTC.

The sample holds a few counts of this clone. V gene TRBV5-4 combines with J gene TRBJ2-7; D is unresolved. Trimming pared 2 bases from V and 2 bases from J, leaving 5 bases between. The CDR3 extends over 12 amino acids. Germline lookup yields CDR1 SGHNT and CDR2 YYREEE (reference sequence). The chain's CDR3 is CASSFNTYEQYF. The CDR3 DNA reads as TGTGCCAGCAGCTTTAACACCTACGAGCAGTACTTC.

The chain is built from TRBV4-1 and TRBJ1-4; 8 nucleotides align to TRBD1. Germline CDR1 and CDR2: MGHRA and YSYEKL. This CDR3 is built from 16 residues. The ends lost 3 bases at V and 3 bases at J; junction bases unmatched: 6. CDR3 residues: CASSQIQGASNEKLFF. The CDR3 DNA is TGCGCCAGCAGCCAGATTCAGGGGGCATCTAATGAAAAACTGTTTTTT.

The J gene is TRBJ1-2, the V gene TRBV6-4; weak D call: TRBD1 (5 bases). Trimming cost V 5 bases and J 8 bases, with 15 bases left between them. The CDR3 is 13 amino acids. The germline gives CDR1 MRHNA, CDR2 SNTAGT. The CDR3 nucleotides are TGTGCCAGCAGTCCCCGGTCCCAGGGCGGCTACACCTTC. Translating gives CASSPRSQGGYTF.

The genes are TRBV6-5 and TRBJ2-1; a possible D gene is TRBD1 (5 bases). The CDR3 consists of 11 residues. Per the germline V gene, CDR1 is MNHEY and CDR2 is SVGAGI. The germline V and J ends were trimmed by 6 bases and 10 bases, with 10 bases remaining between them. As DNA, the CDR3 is TGTGCCAGCAGCAGGGTCCAAGAGCAGTTCTTC. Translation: CASSRVQEQFF.

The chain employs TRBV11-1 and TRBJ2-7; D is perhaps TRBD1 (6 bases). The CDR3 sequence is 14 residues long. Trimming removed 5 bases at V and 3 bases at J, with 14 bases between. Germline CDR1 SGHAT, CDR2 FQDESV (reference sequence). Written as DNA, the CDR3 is TGTGCCAGCAGCCCGCGGACAGCCGGCTACGAGCAGTACTTC. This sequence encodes CASSPRTAGYEQYF.

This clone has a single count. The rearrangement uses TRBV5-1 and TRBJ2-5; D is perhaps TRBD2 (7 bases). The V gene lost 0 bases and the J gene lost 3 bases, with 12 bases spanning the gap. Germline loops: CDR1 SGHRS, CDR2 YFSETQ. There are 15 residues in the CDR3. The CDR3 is CASSLVAGAEETQYF. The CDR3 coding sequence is TGCGCCAGCAGCTTGGTGGCGGGGGCCGAAGAGACCCAGTACTTC.

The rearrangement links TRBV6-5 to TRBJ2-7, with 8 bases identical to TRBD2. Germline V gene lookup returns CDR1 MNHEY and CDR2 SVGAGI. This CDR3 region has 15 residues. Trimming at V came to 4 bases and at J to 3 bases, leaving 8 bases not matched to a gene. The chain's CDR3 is CASSWRGGLNYEQYF. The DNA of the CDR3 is TGTGCCAGCAGTTGGCGCGGGGGGTTGAACTACGAGCAGTACTTC.

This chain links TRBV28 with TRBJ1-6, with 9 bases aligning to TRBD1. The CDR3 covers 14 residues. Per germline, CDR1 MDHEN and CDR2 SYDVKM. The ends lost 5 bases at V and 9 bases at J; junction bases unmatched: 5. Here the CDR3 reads CASSLGQGRSPLHF. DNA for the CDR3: TGTGCCAGCAGTCTCGGACAGGGGCGTTCACCCCTCCACTTT.

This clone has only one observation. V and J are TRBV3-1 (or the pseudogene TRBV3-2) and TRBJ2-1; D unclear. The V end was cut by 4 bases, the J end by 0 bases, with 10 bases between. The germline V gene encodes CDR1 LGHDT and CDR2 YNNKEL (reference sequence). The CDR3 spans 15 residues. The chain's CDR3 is CASSPERGSYNEQFF. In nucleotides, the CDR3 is TGTGCCAGCAGCCCCGAAAGAGGCTCCTACAATGAGCAGTTCTTC.

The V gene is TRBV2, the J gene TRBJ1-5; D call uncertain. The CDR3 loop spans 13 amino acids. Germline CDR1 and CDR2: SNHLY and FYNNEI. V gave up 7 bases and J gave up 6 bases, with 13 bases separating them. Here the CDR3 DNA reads TGTGCCAGCAAAACTGGTGAGGGTCAGCCCCAGCATTTT. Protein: CASKTGEGQPQHF.

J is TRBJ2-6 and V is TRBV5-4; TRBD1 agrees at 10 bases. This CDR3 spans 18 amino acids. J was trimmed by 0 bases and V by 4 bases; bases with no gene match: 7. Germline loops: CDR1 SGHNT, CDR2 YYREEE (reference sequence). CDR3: CASSARDRGFSGANVLTF. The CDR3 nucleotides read TGTGCCAGCAGCGCCCGGGACAGGGGTTTCTCTGGGGCCAACGTCCTGACTTTC. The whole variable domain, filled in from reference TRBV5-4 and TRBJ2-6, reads ETGVTQSPTHLIKTRGQQVTLRCSSQSGHNTVSWYQQALGQGPQFIFQYYREEENGRGNFPPRFSGLQFPNYSSELNVNALELDDSALYLCASSARDRGFSGANVLTFGAGSRLTVL.

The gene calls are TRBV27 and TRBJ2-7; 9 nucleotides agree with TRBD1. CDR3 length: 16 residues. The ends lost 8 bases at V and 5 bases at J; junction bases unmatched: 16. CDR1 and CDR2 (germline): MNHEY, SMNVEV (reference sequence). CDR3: CASGTGYVLTGHEQYF. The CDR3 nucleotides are TGTGCCAGCGGGACAGGGTACGTTTTGACAGGCCACGAGCAGTACTTC.

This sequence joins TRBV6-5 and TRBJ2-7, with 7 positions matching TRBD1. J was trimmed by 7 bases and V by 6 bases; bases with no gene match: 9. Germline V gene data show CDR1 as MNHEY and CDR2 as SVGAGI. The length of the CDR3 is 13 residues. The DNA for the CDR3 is TGTGCCAGCAGACTTAATACAGGGGAAGAGCAGTACTTC. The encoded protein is CASRLNTGEEQYF.

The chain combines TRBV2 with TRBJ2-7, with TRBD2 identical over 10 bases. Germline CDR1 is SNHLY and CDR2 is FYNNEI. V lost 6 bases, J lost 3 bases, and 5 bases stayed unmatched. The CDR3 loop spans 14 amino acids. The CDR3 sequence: CASRDSSGSYEQYF. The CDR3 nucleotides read TGTGCCAGCAGGGACTCTAGCGGGAGCTACGAGCAGTACTTC.

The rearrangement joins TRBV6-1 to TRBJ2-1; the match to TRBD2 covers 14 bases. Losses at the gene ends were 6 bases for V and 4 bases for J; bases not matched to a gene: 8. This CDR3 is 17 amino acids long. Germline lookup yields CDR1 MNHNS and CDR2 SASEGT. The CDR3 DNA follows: TGTGCCAGCAGAGAAACTGGGACTAGCGGGGGATACAATGAGCAGTTCTTC. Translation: CASRETGTSGGYNEQFF.

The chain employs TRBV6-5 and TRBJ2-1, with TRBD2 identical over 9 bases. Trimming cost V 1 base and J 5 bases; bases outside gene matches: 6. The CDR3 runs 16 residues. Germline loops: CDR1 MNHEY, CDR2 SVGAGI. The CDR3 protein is CASSYWPSGTNNEQFF. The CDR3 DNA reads TGTGCCAGCAGTTACTGGCCTAGCGGGACAAACAATGAGCAGTTCTTC.

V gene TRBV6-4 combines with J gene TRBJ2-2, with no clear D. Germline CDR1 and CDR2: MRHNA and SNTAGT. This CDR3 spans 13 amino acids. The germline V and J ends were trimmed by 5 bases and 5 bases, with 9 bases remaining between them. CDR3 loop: CASSPQYTGELFF. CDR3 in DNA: TGTGCCAGCAGTCCACAATATACCGGGGAGCTGTTTTTT.

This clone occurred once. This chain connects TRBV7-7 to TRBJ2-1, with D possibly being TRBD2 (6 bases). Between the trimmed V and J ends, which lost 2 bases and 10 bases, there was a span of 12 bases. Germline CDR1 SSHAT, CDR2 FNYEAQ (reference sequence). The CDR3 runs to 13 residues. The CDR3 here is CASSLRREGEQFF. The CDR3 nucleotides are TGTGCCAGCAGCTTAAGGAGGGAAGGGGAGCAGTTCTTC.

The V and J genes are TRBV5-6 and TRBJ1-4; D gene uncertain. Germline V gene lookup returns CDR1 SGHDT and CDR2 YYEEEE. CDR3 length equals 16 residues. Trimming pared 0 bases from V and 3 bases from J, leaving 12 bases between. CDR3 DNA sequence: TGTGCCAGCAGCTTGGGCAGGCGGGCGGCTAATGAAAAACTGTTTTTT. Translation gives CASSLGRRAANEKLFF. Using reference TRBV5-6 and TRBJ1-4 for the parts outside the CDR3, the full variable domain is DAGVTQSPTHLIKTRGQQVTLRCSPKSGHDTVSWYQQALGQGPQFIFQYYEEEERQRGNFPDRFSGHQFPNYSSELNVNALLLGDSALYLCASSLGRRAANEKLFFGSGTQLSVL.

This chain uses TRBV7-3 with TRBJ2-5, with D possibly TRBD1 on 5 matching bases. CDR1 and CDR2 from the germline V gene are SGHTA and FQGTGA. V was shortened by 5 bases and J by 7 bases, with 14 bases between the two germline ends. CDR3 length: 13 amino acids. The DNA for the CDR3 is TGTGCCAGCAGCAAAGGGGAAAAAGGGACCCAGTACTTC. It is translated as CASSKGEKGTQYF.

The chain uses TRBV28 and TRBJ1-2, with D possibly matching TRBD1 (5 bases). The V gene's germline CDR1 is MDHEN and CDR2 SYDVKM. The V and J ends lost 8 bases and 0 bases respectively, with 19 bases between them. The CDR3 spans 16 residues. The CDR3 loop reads CASDPRRGLANYGYTF. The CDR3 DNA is TGTGCCAGCGACCCACGTAGGGGCCTAGCTAACTATGGCTACACCTTC.

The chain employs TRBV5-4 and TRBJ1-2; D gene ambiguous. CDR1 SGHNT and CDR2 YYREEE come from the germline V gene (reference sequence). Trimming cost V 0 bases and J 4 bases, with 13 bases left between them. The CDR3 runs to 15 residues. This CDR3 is CASSLVGSSGYGYTF. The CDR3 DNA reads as TGTGCCAGCAGCTTGGTGGGCAGCTCTGGCTATGGCTACACCTTC.

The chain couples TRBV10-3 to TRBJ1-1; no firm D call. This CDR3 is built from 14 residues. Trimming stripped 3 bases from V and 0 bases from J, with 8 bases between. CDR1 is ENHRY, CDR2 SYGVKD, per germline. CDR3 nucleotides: TGTGCCATCAGTGACACAAACATGAACACTGAAGCTTTCTTT. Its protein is CAISDTNMNTEAFF.

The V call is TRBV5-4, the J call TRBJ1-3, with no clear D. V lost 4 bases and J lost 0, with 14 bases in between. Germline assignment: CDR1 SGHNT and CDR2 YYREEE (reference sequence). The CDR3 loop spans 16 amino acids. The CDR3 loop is CASSPASGTSGNTIYF. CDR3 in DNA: TGTGCCAGCAGCCCCGCGAGCGGTACCTCTGGAAACACCATATATTTT.

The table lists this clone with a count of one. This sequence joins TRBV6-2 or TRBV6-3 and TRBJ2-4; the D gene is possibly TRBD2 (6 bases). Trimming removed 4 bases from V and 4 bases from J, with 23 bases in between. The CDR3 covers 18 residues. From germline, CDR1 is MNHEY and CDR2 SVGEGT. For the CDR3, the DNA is TGTGCCAGCAGTTTCCTGGTTCGAGGCGGGGCCCTAAAAAACATTCAGTACTTC. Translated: CASSFLVRGGALKNIQYF.